This record looks at one TCR beta chain sequence and its context. These data originate in a study of blood T cell repertoires in COVID-19. TCRdb keeps only in-frame clones here, not all; method: immunoSEQ multiplex PCR. The sample contains 200,000 to 250,000 clones, roughly 80% of which appear only once. V lost 9 bases to trimming and J lost 8 bases; unmatched junction nucleotides: 15. CDR1 is WNHNN, CDR2 SYGVQD, per germline (reference sequence). This CDR3 comprises 17 residues. Material: PBMCs or T cells enriched from blood (not recorded which). This chain uses TRBV10-1 with TRBJ1-6, with 11 nucleotides matching TRBD1. This sequence originates from a woman in her forties with acute COVID-19. CDR3 residues: CARTRTGGAPFHSPLHF. In nucleotides, the CDR3 is TGCGCCAGGACCAGGACAGGGGGCGCCCCTTTCCATTCACCCCTCCACTTT.